These 15 T cell receptor beta chains share one sample of origin, sequenced in a study of T cell repertoires in cytomegalovirus infection. MiXCR, run by TCRdb on the reads, gives a single entry per CDR3 protein. Altogether about 770,000 distinct CDR3 sequences are present, about 28% being singletons, with the ten largest covering roughly 13%. What these receptors recognize is not known. The sample here was cultured CD8+ T cells from PBMCs, taken from culture after CMV antigen stimulation. The receptors derive from a human donor in good health (CMV status not recorded). Some clones in this sample may be carry-over from other donors' samples.

This rearrangement joins TRBV14 to TRBJ2-5; tentatively, D is TRBD1 (5 bases). Germline CDR1 reads SGHDN; CDR2 reads FVKESK. V was trimmed by 2 bases and J by 1 base, leaving 8 bases between them. CDR3 size: 14 residues. CDR3 sequence: CASSQQGIQETQYF. CDR3 DNA sequence: TGTGCCAGCAGCCAACAGGGAATCCAAGAGACCCAGTACTTC.

This clonotype was counted a few times. CDR3: CASRKQGSPSYNEQFF. CDR3 in DNA: TGTGCCAGCAGAAAGCAGGGGAGCCCCTCCTACAATGAGCAGTTCTTC. The chain joins TRBV6-2 or TRBV6-3 to TRBJ2-1; TRBD1 is a possible D gene (6 bases). The CDR3 has 16 amino acids. The germline V and J ends were trimmed by 6 bases and 0 bases, with 15 bases remaining between them. CDR1 is MNHEY and CDR2 is SVGEGT in the germline V gene.

In this sample, this clonotype turned up once. The chain joins TRBV29-1 to TRBJ1-3, with D possibly TRBD1 on 5 matching bases. The V gene's germline CDR1 is SQVTM and CDR2 ANQGSEA. V lost 2 bases, J lost 4 bases, and 9 bases lay in between. The CDR3 runs to 13 residues. CDR3 loop: CSVEQGSGNTIYF. CDR3 coding DNA: TGCAGCGTTGAACAGGGTTCAGGAAACACCATATATTTT.

V gene TRBV20-1 combines with J gene TRBJ2-7, with D perhaps TRBD1 (6 bases). CDR3 size: 12 residues. Germline values: CDR1 DFQATT, CDR2 SNEGSKA (reference sequence). V was pared by 5 bases and J by 3 bases, with 11 bases between. CDR3 DNA sequence: TGCAGTGCTGGGGAAGGGGGCTACGAGCAGTACTTC. Translation: CSAGEGGYEQYF.

This chain joins TRBV12-3 or TRBV12-4 and TRBJ1-1; D not certain. The CDR3 is 13 amino acids. The V gene lost 2 bases and the J gene lost 7 bases, with 11 bases spanning the gap. The CDR3 region is CASSLSRMIEAFF. The CDR3 DNA is TGTGCCAGCAGTTTATCCAGGATGATTGAAGCTTTCTTT.

The V and J genes are TRBV20-1 and TRBJ1-2, with TRBD1 matching 11 bases. V trimming: 5 bases; J trimming: 10 bases; junction bases outside the gene matches: 9. The CDR3 has 13 amino acids. Germline V CDR1 and CDR2: DFQATT, SNEGSKA (reference sequence). The CDR3 DNA is TGCAGTGCTCCTTGGACAGGGGGCGTAGACTACACCTTC. Translation: CSAPWTGGVDYTF.

This clonotype showed up just a few times. V is TRBV7-6 and J is TRBJ1-1; D is possibly TRBD1 (6 bases). The CDR3 extends over 15 amino acids. The germline V gene encodes CDR1 SGHVS and CDR2 FNYEAQ. V lost 5 bases and J 1 base, leaving 14 bases between the germline ends. CDR3 loop: CASSLEQGRNTEAFF. In nucleotides, the CDR3 is TGTGCCAGCAGCCTGGAACAGGGTAGGAACACTGAAGCTTTCTTT. Drawing the rest from reference TRBV7-6 and TRBJ1-1, the complete variable domain is GAGVSQSPRYKVTKRGQDVALRCDPISGHVSLYWYRQALGQGPEFLTYFNYEAQQDKSGLPNDRFSAERPEGSISTLTIQRTEQRDSAMYRCASSLEQGRNTEAFFGQGTRLTVV.

This clonotype showed up just a few times. The V and J genes are TRBV6-2 or TRBV6-3 and TRBJ2-1; 13 bases agree with TRBD2. The junction had 3 bases not matched to a gene; V was cut back by 7 bases and J by 6 bases. The germline CDR1 and CDR2 sequences are MNHEY and SVGEGT. The CDR3 is made up of 14 amino acids. CDR3 loop: CASTGLAGVNEQFF. CDR3 nucleotide sequence: TGTGCCAGCACCGGACTAGCGGGGGTCAATGAGCAGTTCTTC.

This chain links TRBV27 with TRBJ1-2; no firm D call. V lost 5 bases to trimming and J lost 5 bases, with 18 bases between them. The V gene's germline CDR1 is MNHEY and CDR2 SMNVEV (reference sequence). The CDR3 sequence is 15 residues long. As DNA, the CDR3 is TGTGCCAGCAGTCCTGTGACTAGAGGGTTGTATGGCTACACCTTC. Translation gives CASSPVTRGLYGYTF.

The rearrangement joins TRBV18 to TRBJ2-3; TRBD1 matches 9 bases. V trimming: 3 bases; J trimming: 2 bases; junction bases outside the gene matches: 6. Germline assignment: CDR1 KGHSH and CDR2 LQKENI. This CDR3 region has 16 residues. DNA for the CDR3: TGTGCCAGCTCACCTTCCGACAGGGGGGACACAGATACGCAGTATTTT. Residues: CASSPSDRGDTDTQYF.

A few counts support this clonotype. The CDR3 here is CASSYSGRGQFF. CDR3 DNA sequence: TGTGCCAGCAGTTACTCGGGCAGAGGGCAGTTCTTC. The chain has TRBV6-5 and TRBJ2-1; the D is unclear. The germline V gene encodes CDR1 MNHEY and CDR2 SVGAGI. The CDR3 length is 12 residues. V shed 0 bases and J shed 12 bases, with 9 bases lying between them.

This clonotype was counted a few times. The V call is TRBV28, the J call TRBJ2-1; D call uncertain. There are 14 residues in the CDR3. Germline assignment: CDR1 MDHEN and CDR2 SYDVKM. V gave up 2 bases and J gave up 6 bases, with 11 bases separating them. In DNA form, the CDR3 reads TGTGCCAGCAGTTTACAGGCGTATTTCAATGAGCAGTTCTTC. It encodes CASSLQAYFNEQFF.

The V gene is TRBV2, the J gene TRBJ2-2; D gene ambiguous. The V gene's germline CDR1 is SNHLY and CDR2 FYNNEI. This CDR3 spans 12 amino acids. V lost 10 bases to trimming and J lost 3 bases, with 9 bases between them. The CDR3 DNA is TGTGCCACCCGATGGGACACCGGGGAGCTGTTTTTT. The encoded protein is CATRWDTGELFF.

The chain joins TRBV6-5 to TRBJ2-7, with a possible D match to TRBD2 (7 bases). CDR1 is MNHEY and CDR2 is SVGAGI in the germline V gene. Trimming removed 4 bases from V and 3 bases from J, with 13 bases in between. CDR3 size: 14 residues. The CDR3 protein is CASSSRGGDYEQYV. CDR3 coding DNA: TGTGCCAGCAGTTCACGAGGGGGGGACTACGAGCAGTACGTC.

As DNA, the CDR3 is TGTGCCAGCAGCCGTGCGAGCGGTGGATCACAAGAGACCCAGTACTTC. It is translated as CASSRASGGSQETQYF. V is TRBV7-9 and J is TRBJ2-5, with a possible D match to TRBD2 (5 bases). The CDR3 contains 16 residues. V was pared by 5 bases and J by 2 bases, with 18 bases between. CDR1 SEHNR and CDR2 FQNEAQ come from the germline V gene (reference sequence).